These T cell receptor beta chains were read from a single sample in a study of shared clonotypes between healthy human individuals. Sequencing used immunoSEQ multiplex PCR; TCRdb keeps in-frame clones, though not all of them. The table includes 450,000 to 500,000 clones, around 73% detected once. The sample taken for sequencing was PBMCs. Receptors originate from a woman aged 40-49 years in good health. Some clones in this sample may be carry-over from other donors' samples. Both conserved end residues are part of each CDR3. The D gene is left open where the match is weak. The size of a clone is reported for some rows only, either as once, few or many, or as a class for expanded clones.

V	size	D	J	DNA	CDR3
TRBV4-3	NA	NA	TRBJ2-6	TGCGCCAGCAGCGAGGCGTTCGGCTCTGGGGCCAACGTCCTGACTTTC	CASSEAFGSGANVLTF
TRBV28	NA	NA	TRBJ1-3	TGTGCCAGCAGTAAGGGACACGGGAACTCTGGAAACACCATATATTTT	CASSKGHGNSGNTIYF
TRBV27	NA	TRBD2	TRBJ2-2	TGTGCCAGCAGTCTGTTAGCGGGAGGGGCCACCGGGGAGCTGTTTTTT	CASSLLAGGATGELFF
TRBV6-1	NA	TRBD2	TRBJ2-1	TGTGCCAGCACCAGAGGGGGACTAGCGAACAATGAGCAGTTCTTC	CASTRGGLANNEQFF
TRBV27	NA	TRBD1	TRBJ2-7	TGTGCCAGCAGTAAGAATTACCGGGACAGAGTCGCCTACGAGCAGTACTTC	CASSKNYRDRVAYEQYF
TRBV11-1	once	NA	TRBJ2-7	TGTGCCAGCAGCGACAGGACAGACCGCTACGAGCAGTACTTC	CASSDRTDRYEQYF
TRBV5-5	NA	NA	TRBJ2-1	TGTGCCAGCAGCGGGACTCAATACAATGAGCAGTTCTTC	CASSGTQYNEQFF
TRBV5-6	NA	NA	TRBJ2-2	TGTGCCAGCAGCCGAGTGGGGGGCGCCCCCGGGGAGCTGTTTTTT	CASSRVGGAPGELFF
TRBV2	NA	TRBD1	TRBJ2-1	TGTGCCAGCAGTGAACAGGGGGCTGAGCAGTTCTTC	CASSEQGAEQFF
TRBV6-1	once	TRBD2	TRBJ2-1	TGTGCCAGCAGTGAACAATCGGCTAGCGGGAGGGCCGTCTCCTACAATGAGCAGTTCTTC	CASSEQSASGRAVSYNEQFF
TRBV11-2	NA	TRBD1	TRBJ1-5	TGTGCCAGCAGCTTAGCCCCCAGGGGGTCGGCTCAGCCCCAGCATTTT	CASSLAPRGSAQPQHF
TRBV7-9	few	TRBD1	TRBJ1-1	TGTGCCAGCAGCTTAGTAAGGGGGCAAAGGACTGAAGCTTTCTTT	CASSLVRGQRTEAFF
TRBV28	NA	NA	TRBJ1-2	TGTGCCAGCAGGAGGCGGAACTATGGCTACACCTTC	CASRRRNYGYTF
TRBV5-3	NA	TRBD1	TRBJ2-5	TGTGCCAGAAGCTTGTTTCGGGACAGGGCCCAAGAGACCCAGTACTTC	CARSLFRDRAQETQYF